These T cell receptor beta chains were read from a single sample in a study of a mutant IDH1 vaccine in newly diagnosed glioma. Antigens of these TCRs are unknown. Clones were read by immunoSEQ multiplex PCR, and TCRdb kept only the in-frame ones, dropping some. This table has about 56,000 clones, approximately 87% appearing once. The sample here was PBMCs, taken from a glioma patient whose treatment included an IDH1 peptide vaccine. These receptor sequences come from a man in his forties with glioma. Each CDR3 is given with its conserved first and last residue. Clone size, where shown, is once, few, many, or a class for clones that have expanded.

V gene	clone size	J gene	CDR3 protein
TRBV5-4	.	TRBJ2-1	CASSVPPGLGYNEQFF
TRBV11-2	.	TRBJ2-2	CASSLAGLAGTGELFF
TRBV27	.	TRBJ2-7	CASSFGQGSYEQYF
TRBV2	once	TRBJ2-5	CASSEDTASGPQETQYF
TRBV4-3	.	TRBJ1-2	CASSQEWGGGYGYTF
TRBV19	.	TRBJ2-3	CASSRTEADTQYF
TRBV5-1	.	TRBJ2-7	CASSLQLAYEQYF
TRBV9	.	TRBJ2-5	CASSVTQTSAQETQYF
TRBV4-2	.	TRBJ2-5	CASSQGGRGQETQYF
TRBV9	.	TRBJ2-5	CASSVGSRGGETQYF
TRBV18	.	TRBJ1-2	CASSPSQSGYTF
TRBV6-1	.	TRBJ2-2	CGLAGRNTGELFF
TRBV9	.	TRBJ2-4	CASSNTPSAGNIQYF
TRBV4-1	.	TRBJ1-1	CASSLTNTEAFF
TRBV7-8	.	TRBJ1-1	CASSLIGPNTEAFF
TRBV7-2	medium-sized	TRBJ2-1	CATGTGRNEQFF
TRBV29-1	.	TRBJ1-3	CSVEDGGNTIYF
TRBV10-2	.	TRBJ1-2	CASSEDRGSPGGYTF
TRBV18	.	TRBJ1-3	CASSPAEYGNTIYF
TRBV5-4	.	TRBJ2-5	CASSLSREYQETQYF
TRBV7-2	.	TRBJ2-7	CASSSLGGYEQYF
TRBV29-1	few	TRBJ2-1	CSVWGLAGVGYNEQFF
TRBV10-3	.	TRBJ2-7	CAISKTPGEGLYEQYF